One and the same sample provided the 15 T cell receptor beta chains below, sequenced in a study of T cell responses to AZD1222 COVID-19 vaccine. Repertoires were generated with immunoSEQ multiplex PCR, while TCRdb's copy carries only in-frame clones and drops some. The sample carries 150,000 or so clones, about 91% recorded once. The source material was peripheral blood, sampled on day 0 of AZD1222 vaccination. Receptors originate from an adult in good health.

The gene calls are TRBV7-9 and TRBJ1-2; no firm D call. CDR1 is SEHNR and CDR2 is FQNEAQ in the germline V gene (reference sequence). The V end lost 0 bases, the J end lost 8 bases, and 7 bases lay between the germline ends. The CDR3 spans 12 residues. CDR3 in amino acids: CASSLAVGGYTF. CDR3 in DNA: TGTGCCAGCAGCTTAGCCGTGGGAGGCTACACCTTC.

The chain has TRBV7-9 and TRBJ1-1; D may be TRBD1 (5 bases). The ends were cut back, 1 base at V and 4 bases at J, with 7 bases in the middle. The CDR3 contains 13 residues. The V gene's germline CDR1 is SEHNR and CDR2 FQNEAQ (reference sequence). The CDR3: CASSLGRATEAFF. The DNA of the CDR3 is TGTGCCAGCAGCTTAGGCAGGGCCACTGAAGCTTTCTTT.

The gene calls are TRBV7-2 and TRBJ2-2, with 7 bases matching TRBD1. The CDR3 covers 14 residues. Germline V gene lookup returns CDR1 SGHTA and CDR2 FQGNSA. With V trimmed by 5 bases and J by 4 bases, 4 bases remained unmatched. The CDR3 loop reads CASSRDRFTGELFF. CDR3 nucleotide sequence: TGTGCCAGCAGCCGGGACAGATTCACCGGGGAGCTGTTTTTT.

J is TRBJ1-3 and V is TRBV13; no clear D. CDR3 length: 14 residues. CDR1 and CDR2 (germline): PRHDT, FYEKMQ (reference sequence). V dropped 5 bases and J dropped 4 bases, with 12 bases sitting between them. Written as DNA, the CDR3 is TGTGCCAGCAGCCGACTAAGACACGGAAACACCATATATTTT. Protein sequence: CASSRLRHGNTIYF.

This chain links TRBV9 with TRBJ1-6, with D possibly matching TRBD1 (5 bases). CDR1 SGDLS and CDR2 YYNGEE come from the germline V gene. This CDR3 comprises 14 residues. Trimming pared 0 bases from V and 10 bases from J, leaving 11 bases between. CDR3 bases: TGTGCCAGCAGCGTAGGGGGGACGTCATCACCCCTCCACTTT. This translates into CASSVGGTSSPLHF.

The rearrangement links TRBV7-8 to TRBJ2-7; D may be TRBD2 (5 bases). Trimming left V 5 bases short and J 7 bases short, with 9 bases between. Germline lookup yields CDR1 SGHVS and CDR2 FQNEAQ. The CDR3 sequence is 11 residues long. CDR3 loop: CASSPQREQYF. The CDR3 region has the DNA TGTGCCAGCAGCCCTCAGCGGGAGCAGTACTTC. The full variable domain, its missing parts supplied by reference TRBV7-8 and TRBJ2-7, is GAGVSQSPRYKVAKRGQDVALRCDPISGHVSLFWYQQALGQGPEFLTYFQNEAQLDKSGLPSDRFFAERPEGSVSTLKIQRTQQEDSAVYLCASSPQREQYFGPGTRLTVT.

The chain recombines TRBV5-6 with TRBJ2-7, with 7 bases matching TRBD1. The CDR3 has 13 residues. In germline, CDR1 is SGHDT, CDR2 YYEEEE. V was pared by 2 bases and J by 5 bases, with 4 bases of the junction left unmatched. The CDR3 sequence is CASSFRQGHEQYF. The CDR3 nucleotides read TGTGCCAGCAGCTTCCGACAGGGCCACGAGCAGTACTTC.

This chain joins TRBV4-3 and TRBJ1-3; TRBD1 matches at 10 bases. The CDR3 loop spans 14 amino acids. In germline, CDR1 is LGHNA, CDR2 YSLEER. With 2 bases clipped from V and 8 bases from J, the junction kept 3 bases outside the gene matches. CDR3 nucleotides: TGCGCCAGCAGCCAAACGGGACAGGGGCACACCATATATTTT. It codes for CASSQTGQGHTIYF.

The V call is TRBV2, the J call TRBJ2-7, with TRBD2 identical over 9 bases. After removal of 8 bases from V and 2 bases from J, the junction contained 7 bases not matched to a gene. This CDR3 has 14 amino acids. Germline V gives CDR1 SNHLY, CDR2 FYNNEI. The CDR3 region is CASLGTSYTYEQYF. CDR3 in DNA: TGTGCCAGCCTTGGGACTAGCTACACCTACGAGCAGTACTTC.

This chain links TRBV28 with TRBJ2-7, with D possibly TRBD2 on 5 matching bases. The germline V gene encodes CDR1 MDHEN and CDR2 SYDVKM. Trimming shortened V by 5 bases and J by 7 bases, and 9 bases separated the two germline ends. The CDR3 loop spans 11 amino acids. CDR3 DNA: TGTGCCAGCAGTCAACCGGGAGAGCAGTACTTC. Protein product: CASSQPGEQYF.

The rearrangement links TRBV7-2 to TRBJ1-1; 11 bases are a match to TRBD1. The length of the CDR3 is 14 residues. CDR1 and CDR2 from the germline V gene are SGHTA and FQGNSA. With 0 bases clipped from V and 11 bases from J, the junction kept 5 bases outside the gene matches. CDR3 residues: CASSLARDRGLAFF. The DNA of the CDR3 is TGTGCCAGCAGCTTAGCGCGGGACAGGGGGTTGGCTTTCTTT.

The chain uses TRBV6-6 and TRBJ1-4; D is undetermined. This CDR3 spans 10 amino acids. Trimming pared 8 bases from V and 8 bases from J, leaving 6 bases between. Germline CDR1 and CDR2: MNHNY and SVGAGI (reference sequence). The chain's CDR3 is CASGYEKLFF. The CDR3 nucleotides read TGTGCCAGCGGATACGAAAAACTGTTTTTT.

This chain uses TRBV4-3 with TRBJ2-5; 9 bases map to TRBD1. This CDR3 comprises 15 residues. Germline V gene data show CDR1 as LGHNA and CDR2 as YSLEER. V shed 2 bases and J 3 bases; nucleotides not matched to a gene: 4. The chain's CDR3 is CASSQSRTGEETQYF. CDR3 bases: TGCGCCAGCAGCCAAAGTAGGACAGGGGAAGAGACCCAGTACTTC.

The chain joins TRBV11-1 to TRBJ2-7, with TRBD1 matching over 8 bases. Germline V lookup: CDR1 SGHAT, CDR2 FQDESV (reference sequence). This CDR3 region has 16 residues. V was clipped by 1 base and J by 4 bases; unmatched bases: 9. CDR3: CASSLGSGGAAYEQYF. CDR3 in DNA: TGTGCCAGCAGCTTAGGTTCAGGGGGCGCGGCTTACGAGCAGTACTTC.

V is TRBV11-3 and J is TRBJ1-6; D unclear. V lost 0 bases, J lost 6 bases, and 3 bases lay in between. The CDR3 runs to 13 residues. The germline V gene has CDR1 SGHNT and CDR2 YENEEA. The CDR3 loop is CASSLDGNSPLHF. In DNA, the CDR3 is TGTGCCAGCAGCTTAGATGGTAATTCACCCCTCCACTTT.